The clone carrying this T cell receptor beta chain appeared once. Germline lookup yields CDR1 MNHNY and CDR2 SVGAGI (reference sequence). Deletions cut 6 bases from V and 0 bases from J, with 17 bases between. The CDR3 is 16 residues long. This sample is part of a study of T cell changes during pregnancy in multiple sclerosis. Clones were read by immunoSEQ multiplex PCR, and TCRdb kept only the in-frame ones, dropping some. The sample comprises 95,000 to 110,000 clones, about 90% of which are singletons, and roughly 0.93% rests with the top ten. V is TRBV6-6 and J is TRBJ1-2, with D unclear. The source is a female donor with multiple sclerosis, enrolled in a pregnancy study. This material consisted of peripheral blood, taken after pregnancy. The CDR3 loop is CASSLSEGGTNYGYTF. Here the CDR3 DNA reads TGTGCCAGCAGCCTATCCGAGGGAGGAACTAACTATGGCTACACCTTC.